The 31 T cell receptor beta chains reported below all come from one sample, sequenced in a study of blood T cell repertoires in COVID-19 (dated by TCRdb to 2020 to 2021). Libraries were built with the immunoSEQ multiplex PCR assay. This immuneACCESS table, as held by TCRdb, lists in-frame sequences with V and J called but not all clones. Of the missing ones, under half trace to an unresolved V gene in checked studies; the others have no known cause. For this sample the table gives just over 150,000 clones, of which less than 85% were detected only once. Roughly 7% of the sample is held by the ten biggest clonotypes. Sequencing used peripheral blood. These receptors were collected from a woman in her 40s with COVID-19, enrolled during active disease.

In nucleotides, the CDR3 is TGTGCCAGTAGTGCTCCTGACAGGGGAGAGACCCAGTACTTC. Translating gives CASSAPDRGETQYF. The chain recombines TRBV19 with TRBJ2-5; 8 bases are a match to TRBD1. Trimming cost V 5 bases and J 4 bases; bases outside gene matches: 6. In germline, CDR1 is LNHDA, CDR2 SQIVND (reference sequence). The CDR3 has 14 amino acids.

V and J are TRBV7-6 and TRBJ2-2; 9 nucleotides match TRBD2. Germline CDR1 SGHVS, CDR2 FNYEAQ. Trimming at V came to 3 bases and at J to 1 base, leaving 9 bases not matched to a gene. CDR3 length equals 18 residues. The CDR3 loop reads CASSFRLAGLVNTGELFF. CDR3 DNA sequence: TGTGCCAGCAGCTTCCGGCTAGCGGGATTGGTGAACACCGGGGAGCTGTTTTTT.

The rearrangement uses TRBV3-1 (or the pseudogene TRBV3-2) and TRBJ1-2; D may be TRBD1 (6 bases). The V and J ends lost 3 bases and 4 bases respectively, with 15 bases between them. CDR1 is LGHDT and CDR2 is YNNKEL in the germline V gene (reference sequence). The CDR3 is 15 residues long. In DNA form, the CDR3 reads TGTGCCAGCAGCCACACAAACAGGGCCACCTATGGCTACACCTTC. Translating gives CASSHTNRATYGYTF.

This clone was observed a handful of times. This chain connects TRBV19 to TRBJ1-2; D possibly corresponds to TRBD1 (5 bases). V lost 9 bases to trimming and J lost 0 bases, with 14 bases between them. Per the germline V gene, CDR1 is LNHDA and CDR2 is SQIVND (reference sequence). The CDR3 extends over 14 amino acids. CDR3 protein: CASQGLGSNYGYTF. CDR3 bases: TGTGCCAGCCAGGGACTGGGATCTAACTATGGCTACACCTTC.

The table lists this clone with a count of one. The rearrangement joins TRBV28 to TRBJ2-7; maybe TRBD1 (6 bases). This CDR3 spans 13 amino acids. Trimming took 3 bases from V and 11 from J, leaving 17 bases between them. Germline V gene lookup returns CDR1 MDHEN and CDR2 SYDVKM. For the CDR3, the DNA is TGTGCCAGCAGTTTTAGCGATGGACAGTTTAAGTACTTC. It yields the protein CASSFSDGQFKYF.

The V call is TRBV10-3, the J call TRBJ2-7; D remains unclear. From germline, CDR1 is ENHRY and CDR2 SYGVKD. The CDR3 totals 11 residues. V lost 8 bases to trimming and J lost 5 bases, with 10 bases between them. CDR3 sequence reads: CAIRRGDEQYF. The CDR3 DNA follows: TGTGCCATCCGCCGCGGAGACGAGCAGTACTTC.

This CDR3 reads CASSWGLGRTTEAFF. The DNA for the CDR3 is TGTGCCAGCAGTTGGGGGCTTGGGCGAACGACTGAAGCTTTCTTT. The chain uses TRBV27 and TRBJ1-1; weak D call: TRBD1 (6 bases). Germline values: CDR1 MNHEY, CDR2 SMNVEV (reference sequence). Deletions cut 4 bases from V and 5 bases from J, with 17 bases between. This CDR3 contains 15 residues.

This clone occurred a few times. The chain links TRBV6-5 to TRBJ1-2; possible D gene TRBD1, 6 bases. CDR1 and CDR2 from the germline V gene are MNHEY and SVGAGI. V lost 6 bases, J lost 2 bases, and 16 bases lay in between. This CDR3 region has 15 residues. The chain's CDR3 is CASSPGQRRNYGYTF. The CDR3 coding sequence is TGTGCCAGCAGCCCAGGACAGAGGAGAAACTATGGCTACACCTTC.

V and J are TRBV20-1 and TRBJ1-1; D is unclear. CDR1 and CDR2 (germline): DFQATT, SNEGSKA (reference sequence). Trimming took 4 bases from V and 5 from J, leaving 8 bases between them. This CDR3 is 11 amino acids long. This CDR3 is CSANSGTEAFF. CDR3 DNA: TGCAGTGCTAACAGTGGTACTGAAGCTTTCTTT.

In DNA, the CDR3 is TGTGCCAGCAGCCCTTTAGGACTAGCGGGGCAGGAGACCCAGTACTTC. This sequence encodes CASSPLGLAGQETQYF. V gene TRBV3-1 (or the pseudogene TRBV3-2) combines with J gene TRBJ2-5; 12 bases align to TRBD2. The germline CDR1 and CDR2 sequences are LGHDT and YNNKEL (reference sequence). This CDR3 region has 16 residues. Losses at the gene ends were 4 bases for V and 5 bases for J; bases not matched to a gene: 8.

This clone appeared a single time. The chain carries TRBV11-2 and TRBJ2-1; perhaps TRBD2 as D (5 bases). Trimming took off 3 bases at V and 8 bases at J, with 17 bases between the two ends. The CDR3 length is 15 residues. Germline CDR1 is SGHAT and CDR2 is FQNNGV. CDR3 region: CASSFSAGVGYEQFF. CDR3 DNA: TGTGCCAGCAGCTTTAGTGCCGGGGTGGGGTATGAGCAGTTCTTC.

The chain carries TRBV9 and TRBJ2-1; D unresolved. V dropped 0 bases and J dropped 6 bases, with 7 bases sitting between them. Germline loops: CDR1 SGDLS, CDR2 YYNGEE. The length of the CDR3 is 13 residues. The CDR3 DNA sequence: TGTGCCAGCAGCGTAGCACTCTTCAATGAGCAGTTCTTC. It is translated as CASSVALFNEQFF.

The V and J genes are TRBV24-1 and TRBJ2-1; 7 bases align to TRBD2. This CDR3 comprises 11 residues. V lost 9 bases, J lost 9 bases, and 4 bases stayed unmatched. Germline V gives CDR1 KGHDR, CDR2 SFDVKD. This CDR3 reads CATSTSVEQFF. CDR3 coding DNA: TGTGCCACCTCAACTAGCGTTGAGCAGTTCTTC.

The chain links TRBV28 to TRBJ2-1, with 9 bases that match TRBD2. Germline V gene data show CDR1 as MDHEN and CDR2 as SYDVKM. With 7 bases clipped from V and 7 bases from J, the junction kept 14 bases outside the gene matches. CDR3 size: 16 residues. In nucleotides, the CDR3 is TGTGCCAGCACCTCGGACACAGCGGGAGGTTGGAATGAGCAGTTCTTC. Its translation: CASTSDTAGGWNEQFF.

The chain employs TRBV4-1 and TRBJ1-1, with unresolved D. V was trimmed by 0 bases and J by 4 bases, leaving 12 bases between them. The V gene's germline CDR1 is MGHRA and CDR2 YSYEKL. The CDR3 is made up of 15 amino acids. The CDR3 bases are TGCGCCAGCAGCCAAGATCTGTCGGTCCTCACTGAAGCTTTCTTT. As protein: CASSQDLSVLTEAFF.

This clone was counted a single time. The rearrangement links TRBV6-5 to TRBJ1-1, with D unresolved. From germline, CDR1 is MNHEY and CDR2 SVGAGI. Trimming cost V 4 bases and J 2 bases, with 8 bases left between them. The CDR3 spans 13 residues. The CDR3 sequence is CASSFTRNTEAFF. For the CDR3, the DNA is TGTGCCAGCAGTTTCACAAGAAACACTGAAGCTTTCTTT.

The chain combines TRBV7-8 with TRBJ2-7; possible D gene TRBD1, 5 bases. CDR3 length: 14 amino acids. Trimming cost V 3 bases and J 0 bases, with 9 bases left between them. The germline V gene encodes CDR1 SGHVS and CDR2 FQNEAQ. The CDR3 DNA reads as TGTGCCAGCAGCTTGGGGCGGAACTCCTACGAGCAGTACGTC. Protein sequence: CASSLGRNSYEQYV.

The rearrangement links TRBV6-5 to TRBJ2-7, with 8 bases aligning to TRBD2. Germline assignment: CDR1 MNHEY and CDR2 SVGAGI. V shed 2 bases and J 3 bases; nucleotides not matched to a gene: 6. The CDR3 length is 15 residues. CDR3 sequence: CASSYGLAGFYEQYF. The CDR3 DNA follows: TGTGCCAGCAGTTACGGGCTAGCGGGCTTCTACGAGCAGTACTTC.

The CDR3 sequence: CAWETHAGQPQHF. Here the CDR3 DNA reads TGTGCCTGGGAAACTCACGCCGGGCAGCCCCAGCATTTT. The V and J genes are TRBV30 and TRBJ1-5; no firm D call. Germline V gene lookup returns CDR1 GTSNPN and CDR2 SVGIG (reference sequence). The CDR3 contains 13 residues. The V end was cut by 5 bases, the J end by 7 bases, with 15 bases between.

The chain recombines TRBV2 with TRBJ2-1, with 11 nucleotides matching TRBD2. Trimming removed 8 bases from V and 0 bases from J; junction bases left unmatched: 15. This CDR3 spans 19 amino acids. Germline assignment: CDR1 SNHLY and CDR2 FYNNEI. The CDR3 sequence: CASLSTSGGAQSSYNEQFF. The CDR3 bases are TGTGCCAGCCTATCTACTAGCGGGGGTGCGCAGAGCTCCTACAATGAGCAGTTCTTC.

The chain joins TRBV6-1 to TRBJ1-2; 7 positions agree with TRBD1. This CDR3 is built from 15 residues. The germline CDR1 and CDR2 sequences are MNHNS and SASEGT. V was clipped by 3 bases and J by 2 bases; unmatched bases: 6. DNA for the CDR3: TGTGCCAGCAGTGATGAGGGGGCGCAGAACTATGGCTACACCTTC. This gives the protein CASSDEGAQNYGYTF.

This chain links TRBV7-9 with TRBJ1-5, with 7 bases matching TRBD1. The CDR3 is made up of 14 amino acids. Looked up from germline, CDR1 is SEHNR and CDR2 is FQNEAQ (reference sequence). Trimming cost V 4 bases and J 6 bases; bases outside gene matches: 6. The CDR3 DNA reads as TGTGCCAGCAGCTCTACAGGGGACACTCAGCCCCAGCATTTT. This sequence encodes CASSSTGDTQPQHF.

This clone was found a few times. The chain recombines TRBV5-4 with TRBJ2-7; no clear D. There are 12 residues in the CDR3. V was clipped by 5 bases and J by 2 bases, with 8 bases between them. The germline gives CDR1 SGHNT, CDR2 YYREEE (reference sequence). CDR3 in DNA: TGTGCCAGCAGTCGCGATACCTACGAGCAGTACTTC. Protein: CASSRDTYEQYF.

The V gene is TRBV28, the J gene TRBJ1-2; 10 bases are a match to TRBD1. Trimming at V came to 6 bases and at J to 9 bases, leaving 10 bases not matched to a gene. Germline V gene lookup returns CDR1 MDHEN and CDR2 SYDVKM. The length of the CDR3 is 14 residues. The CDR3 region is CASRETGQGTSYTF. CDR3 DNA sequence: TGTGCCAGCAGAGAGACGGGACAGGGGACAAGCTACACCTTC.

The V call is TRBV5-1, the J call TRBJ2-1, with 9 positions matching TRBD2. V lost 7 bases and J lost 5; bases outside the gene matches: 10. The CDR3 contains 15 residues. Per germline, CDR1 SGHRS and CDR2 YFSETQ. The chain's CDR3 is CASSTLAGENNEQFF. CDR3 in DNA: TGCGCCAGCTCTACCTTAGCGGGAGAAAACAATGAGCAGTTCTTC.

V and J are TRBV27 and TRBJ2-2, with TRBD2 matching 10 bases. CDR3 length equals 16 residues. The ends lost 1 base at V and 4 bases at J; junction bases unmatched: 3. Germline CDR1 reads MNHEY; CDR2 reads SMNVEV (reference sequence). DNA for the CDR3: TGTGCCAGCAGTTTATTCCCTAGCGGGGGCACCGGGGAGCTGTTTTTT. It codes for CASSLFPSGGTGELFF.

The chain uses TRBV6-5 and TRBJ2-1; TRBD1 might be the D (6 bases). Per germline, CDR1 MNHEY and CDR2 SVGAGI. The CDR3 sequence is 14 residues long. The V gene lost 7 bases and the J gene lost 8 bases, with 18 bases spanning the gap. The CDR3 DNA reads TGTGCCAGCACTCTGGGGGCGGGCTCCGATGAGCAGTTCTTC. This codes for CASTLGAGSDEQFF.

The rearrangement links TRBV20-1 to TRBJ2-3; D might be TRBD2 (7 bases). The CDR3 sequence is 14 residues long. Germline loops: CDR1 DFQATT, CDR2 SNEGSKA (reference sequence). The germline V and J ends were trimmed by 3 bases and 4 bases, with 14 bases remaining between them. CDR3 DNA: TGCAGTGCTAGTGTGGGAGGGGGGGCAGATACGCAGTATTTT. It yields the protein CSASVGGGADTQYF.

The gene calls are TRBV3-1 (or the pseudogene TRBV3-2) and TRBJ2-7; the match to TRBD2 covers 12 bases. J was trimmed by 3 bases and V by 4 bases; bases with no gene match: 7. CDR3 size: 16 residues. Germline CDR1 reads LGHDT; CDR2 reads YNNKEL (reference sequence). CDR3 sequence: CASSPGGLAGYYEQYF. The CDR3 bases are TGTGCCAGCAGCCCCGGAGGACTAGCGGGATACTACGAGCAGTACTTC.

This chain connects TRBV15 to TRBJ2-5; TRBD2 matches at 10 bases. CDR1 is LNHNV and CDR2 is YYDKDF in the germline V gene (reference sequence). Losses at the gene ends were 7 bases for V and 5 bases for J; bases not matched to a gene: 4. The CDR3 covers 13 residues. In nucleotides, the CDR3 is TGTGCCACCACCTCGGGACTAGCGGAGACCCAGTACTTC. Encoded protein: CATTSGLAETQYF.

The J gene is TRBJ1-2, the V gene TRBV7-8, with D hard to call. The length of the CDR3 is 18 residues. Germline CDR1 reads SGHVS; CDR2 reads FQNEAQ. V was shortened by 5 bases and J by 7 bases, with 29 bases between the two germline ends. This chain's CDR3 is CASSLTRWRPRLGFGYTF. Written as DNA, the CDR3 is TGTGCCAGCAGCCTCACCCGGTGGAGGCCGAGATTAGGGTTTGGCTACACCTTC.